These 2 T cell receptor beta chains were all obtained from the same sample, sequenced in a study of blood T cell repertoires in COVID-19. The repertoire was sequenced with immunoSEQ multiplex PCR; TCRdb's copy has only in-frame clones and lacks some. The sample holds over 35,000 clones, 69% seen once. The sample taken for sequencing was peripheral blood. The receptors were sampled from a man older than 75 with acute or convalescent COVID-19.

There are a few counts of this clone. The J gene is TRBJ1-3, the V gene TRBV7-9; perhaps TRBD1 as D (5 bases). Germline V lookup: CDR1 SEHNR, CDR2 FQNEAQ (reference sequence). The CDR3 contains 16 residues. V shed 0 bases and J shed 0 bases, with 9 bases lying between them. The CDR3 bases are TGTGCCAGCAGCTTAGCGGGAAGGGGCTCTGGAAACACCATATATTTT. Translation: CASSLAGRGSGNTIYF.

This clone came up a few times. The chain uses TRBV4-1 and TRBJ2-4, with D perhaps TRBD2 (6 bases). The CDR3 has 16 residues. Germline CDR1 is MGHRA and CDR2 is YSYEKL. The V end lost 1 base, the J end lost 0 bases, and 10 bases lay between the germline ends. Here the CDR3 DNA reads TGCGCCAGCAGCCAAGCCCGGGACTTAGCCAAAAACATTCAGTACTTC. Its translation: CASSQARDLAKNIQYF.